This TCR beta chain was captured by sequencing in a study of blood T cell repertoires in COVID-19. V was clipped by 4 bases and J by 7 bases; unmatched bases: 7. Per the germline V gene, CDR1 is SGHRS and CDR2 is YFSETQ. The CDR3 is made up of 13 amino acids. The data were produced by immunoSEQ multiplex PCR, yet TCRdb's version contains in-frame clones alone and is incomplete. Among about 160,000 clones listed, approximately 77% were seen once. What was sequenced was peripheral blood. The TCR comes from a woman of 80 years or more with active or convalescent COVID-19. The chain combines TRBV5-1 with TRBJ1-1; 7 bases agree with TRBD1. The CDR3, as DNA: TGCGCCAGCAGCCCAGGGACAGACCTTGAAGCTTTCTTT. Encoded protein: CASSPGTDLEAFF.